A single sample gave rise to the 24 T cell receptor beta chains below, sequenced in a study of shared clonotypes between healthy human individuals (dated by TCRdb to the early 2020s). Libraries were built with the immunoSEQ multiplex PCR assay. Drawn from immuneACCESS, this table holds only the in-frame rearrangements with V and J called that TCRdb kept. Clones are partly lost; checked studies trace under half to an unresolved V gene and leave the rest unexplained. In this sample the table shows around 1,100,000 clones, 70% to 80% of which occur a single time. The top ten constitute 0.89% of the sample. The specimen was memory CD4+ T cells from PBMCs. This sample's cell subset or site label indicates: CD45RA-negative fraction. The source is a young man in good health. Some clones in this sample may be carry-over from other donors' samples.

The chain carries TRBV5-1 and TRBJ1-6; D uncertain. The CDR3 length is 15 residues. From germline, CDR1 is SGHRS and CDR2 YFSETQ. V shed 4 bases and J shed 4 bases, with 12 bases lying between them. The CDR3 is CASSTYPGYNSPLHF. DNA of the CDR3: TGCGCCAGCAGCACTTACCCGGGGTATAATTCACCCCTCCACTTT.

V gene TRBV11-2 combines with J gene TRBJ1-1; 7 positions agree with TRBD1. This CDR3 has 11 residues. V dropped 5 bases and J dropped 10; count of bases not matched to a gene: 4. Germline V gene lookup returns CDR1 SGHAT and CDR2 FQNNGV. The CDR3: CASSGHRGAFF. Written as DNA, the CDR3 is TGTGCCAGCAGCGGACACAGGGGAGCTTTCTTT.

The CDR3 sequence: CASSSLGGEGDTQYF. CDR3 bases: TGTGCCAGCAGCTCCTTGGGGGGAGAGGGAGATACGCAGTATTTT. The chain uses TRBV7-3 and TRBJ2-3; a weak D match, TRBD2 (6 bases). Trimming took off 4 bases at V and 5 bases at J, with 16 bases between the two ends. The CDR3 covers 15 residues. Germline V CDR1 and CDR2: SGHTA, FQGTGA.

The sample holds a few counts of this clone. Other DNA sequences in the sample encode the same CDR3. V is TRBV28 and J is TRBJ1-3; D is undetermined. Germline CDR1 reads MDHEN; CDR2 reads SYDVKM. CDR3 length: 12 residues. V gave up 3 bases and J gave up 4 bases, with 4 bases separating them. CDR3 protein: CASSFAGNTIYF. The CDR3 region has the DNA TGTGCCAGCAGTTTTGCGGGAAACACCATATATTTT.

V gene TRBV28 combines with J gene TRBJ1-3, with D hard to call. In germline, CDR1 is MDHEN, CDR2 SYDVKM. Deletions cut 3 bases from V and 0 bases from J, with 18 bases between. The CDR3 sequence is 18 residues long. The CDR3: CASSFFRLGTSSGNTIYF. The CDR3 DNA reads TGTGCCAGCAGTTTTTTTCGCCTTGGCACTAGCTCTGGAAACACCATATATTTT.

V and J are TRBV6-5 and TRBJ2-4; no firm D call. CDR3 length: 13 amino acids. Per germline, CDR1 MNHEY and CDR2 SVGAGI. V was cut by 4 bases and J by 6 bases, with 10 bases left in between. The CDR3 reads CASSSARLNIQYF. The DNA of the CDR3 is TGTGCCAGCAGTTCCGCAAGACTAAACATTCAGTACTTC.

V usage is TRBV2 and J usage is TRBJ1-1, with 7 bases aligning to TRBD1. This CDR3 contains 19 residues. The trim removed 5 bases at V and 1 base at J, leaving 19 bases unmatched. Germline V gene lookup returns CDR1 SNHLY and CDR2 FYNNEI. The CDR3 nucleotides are TGTGCCAGCAGTCTACGTAGACAGGGCGGGGAAAGGAAGAACACTGAAGCTTTCTTT. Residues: CASSLRRQGGERKNTEAFF.

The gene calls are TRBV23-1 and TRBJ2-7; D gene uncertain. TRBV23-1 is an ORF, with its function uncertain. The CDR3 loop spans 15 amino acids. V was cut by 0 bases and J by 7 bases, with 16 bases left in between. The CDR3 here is CASSQSSPRPAEQYF. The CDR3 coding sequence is TGCGCCAGCAGTCAATCCTCCCCTCGACCGGCTGAGCAGTACTTC.

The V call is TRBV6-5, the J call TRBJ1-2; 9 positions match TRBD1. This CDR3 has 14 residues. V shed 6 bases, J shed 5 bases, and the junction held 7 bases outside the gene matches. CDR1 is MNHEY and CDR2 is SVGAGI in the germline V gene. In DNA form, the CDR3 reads TGTGCCAGCAGCCGGCCGGGACAGGGTTATGGCTACACCTTC. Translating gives CASSRPGQGYGYTF.

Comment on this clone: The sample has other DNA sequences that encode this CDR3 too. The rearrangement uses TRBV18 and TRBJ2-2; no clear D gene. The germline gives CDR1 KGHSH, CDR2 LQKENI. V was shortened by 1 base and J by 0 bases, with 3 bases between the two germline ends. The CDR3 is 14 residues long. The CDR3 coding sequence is TGTGCCAGCTCACCACGAACGAACACCGGGGAGCTGTTTTTT. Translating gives CASSPRTNTGELFF.

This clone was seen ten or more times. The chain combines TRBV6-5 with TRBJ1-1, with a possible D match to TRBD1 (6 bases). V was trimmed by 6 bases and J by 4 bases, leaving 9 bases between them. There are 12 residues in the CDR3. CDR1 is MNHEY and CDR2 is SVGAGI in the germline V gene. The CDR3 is CASRKQGTEAFF. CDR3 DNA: TGTGCCAGCAGAAAACAGGGCACTGAAGCTTTCTTT.

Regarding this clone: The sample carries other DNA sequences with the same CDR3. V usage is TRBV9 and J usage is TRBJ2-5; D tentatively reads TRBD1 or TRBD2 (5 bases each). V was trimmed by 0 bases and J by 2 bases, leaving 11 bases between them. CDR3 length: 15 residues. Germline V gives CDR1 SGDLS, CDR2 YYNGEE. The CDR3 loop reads CASSVATWGQETQYF. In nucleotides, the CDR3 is TGTGCCAGCAGCGTAGCTACGTGGGGGCAAGAGACCCAGTACTTC. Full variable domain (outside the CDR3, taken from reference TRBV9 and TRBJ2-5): DSGVTQTPKHLITATGQRVTLRCSPRSGDLSVYWYQQSLDQGLQFLIQYYNGEERAKGNILERFSAQQFPDLHSELNLSSLELGDSALYFCASSVATWGQETQYFGPGTRLLVL.

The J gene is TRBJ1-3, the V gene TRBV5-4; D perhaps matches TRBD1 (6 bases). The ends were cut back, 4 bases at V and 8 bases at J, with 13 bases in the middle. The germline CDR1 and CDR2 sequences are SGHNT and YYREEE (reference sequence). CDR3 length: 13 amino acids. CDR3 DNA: TGTGCCAGCAGCGTTACAGGGTGGGACACCATATATTTT. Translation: CASSVTGWDTIYF.

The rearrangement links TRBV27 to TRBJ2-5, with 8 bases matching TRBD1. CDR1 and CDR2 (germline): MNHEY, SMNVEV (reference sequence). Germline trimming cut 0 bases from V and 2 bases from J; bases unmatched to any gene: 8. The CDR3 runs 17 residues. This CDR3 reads CASSLSAQGAGQETQYF. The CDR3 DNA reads TGTGCCAGCAGTTTATCAGCGCAGGGGGCTGGGCAAGAGACCCAGTACTTC.

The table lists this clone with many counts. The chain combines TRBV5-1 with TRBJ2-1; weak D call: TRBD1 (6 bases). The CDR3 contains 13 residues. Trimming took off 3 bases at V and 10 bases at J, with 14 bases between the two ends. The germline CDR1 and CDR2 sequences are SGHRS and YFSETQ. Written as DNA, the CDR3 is TGCGCCAGCAGCTGGACAGACTCCCACGAGCAGTTCTTC. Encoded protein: CASSWTDSHEQFF.

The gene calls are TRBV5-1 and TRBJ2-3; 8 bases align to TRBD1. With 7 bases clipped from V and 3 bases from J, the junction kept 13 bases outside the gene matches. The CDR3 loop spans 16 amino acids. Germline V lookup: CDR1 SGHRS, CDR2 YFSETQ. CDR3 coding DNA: TGCGCCAGCTCGTGGACAGGGTTGCATGATACAGATACGCAGTATTTT. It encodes CASSWTGLHDTDTQYF.

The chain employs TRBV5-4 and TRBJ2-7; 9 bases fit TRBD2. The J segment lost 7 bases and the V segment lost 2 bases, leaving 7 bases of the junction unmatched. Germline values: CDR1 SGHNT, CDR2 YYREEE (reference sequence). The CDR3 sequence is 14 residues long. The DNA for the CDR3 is TGTGCCAGCAGCTTTAGCGGGAGTAGGGGTGAGCAGTACTTC. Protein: CASSFSGSRGEQYF.

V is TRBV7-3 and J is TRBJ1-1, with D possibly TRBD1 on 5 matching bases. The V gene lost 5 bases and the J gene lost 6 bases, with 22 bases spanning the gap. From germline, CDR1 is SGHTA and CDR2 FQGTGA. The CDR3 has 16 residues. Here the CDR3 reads CASSPLPGGPMAEAFF. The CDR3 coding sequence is TGTGCCAGCAGCCCCCTCCCCGGGGGTCCGATGGCTGAAGCTTTCTTT.

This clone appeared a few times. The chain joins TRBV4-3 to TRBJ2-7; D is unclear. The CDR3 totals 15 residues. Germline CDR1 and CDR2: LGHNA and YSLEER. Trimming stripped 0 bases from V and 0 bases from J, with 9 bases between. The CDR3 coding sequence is TGCGCCAGCAGCCAAGATCTCGGCGGCTCCTACGAGCAGTACTTC. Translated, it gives CASSQDLGGSYEQYF.

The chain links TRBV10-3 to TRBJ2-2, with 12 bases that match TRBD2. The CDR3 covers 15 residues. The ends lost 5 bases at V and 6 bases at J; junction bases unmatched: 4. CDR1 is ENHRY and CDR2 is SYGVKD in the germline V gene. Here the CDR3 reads CAISSSGRAPGELFF. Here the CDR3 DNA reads TGTGCCATCAGTTCTAGCGGGAGGGCCCCCGGGGAGCTGTTTTTT.

The CDR3 DNA sequence: TGTGCCAGCAGCATTACCCCGTCGGGAGACCGGGGGTTCTTC. This codes for CASSITPSGDRGFF. The rearrangement links TRBV7-9 to TRBJ2-1; tentative D call: TRBD2 (6 bases). Between the trimmed V and J ends, which lost 5 bases and 15 bases, there was a span of 23 bases. There are 14 residues in the CDR3. The germline V gene encodes CDR1 SEHNR and CDR2 FQNEAQ (reference sequence). The full variable domain, completed using reference TRBV7-9 and TRBJ2-1, is DTGVSQNPRHKITKRGQNVTFRCDPISEHNRLYWYRQTLGQGPEFLTYFQNEAQLEKSRLLSDRFSAERPKGSFSTLEIQRTEQGDSAMYLCASSITPSGDRGFFGPGTRLTVL.

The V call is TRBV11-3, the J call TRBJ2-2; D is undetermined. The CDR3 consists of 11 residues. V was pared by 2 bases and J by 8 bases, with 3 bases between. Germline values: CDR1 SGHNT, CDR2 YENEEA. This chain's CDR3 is CASSLSGELFF. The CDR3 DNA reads TGTGCCAGCAGCTTATCGGGGGAGCTGTTTTTT.

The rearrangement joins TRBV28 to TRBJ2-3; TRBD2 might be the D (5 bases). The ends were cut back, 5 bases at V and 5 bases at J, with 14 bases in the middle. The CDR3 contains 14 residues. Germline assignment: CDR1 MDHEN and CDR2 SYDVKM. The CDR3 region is CASSTTWTGDTQYF. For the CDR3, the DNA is TGTGCCAGCAGTACCACCTGGACTGGAGATACGCAGTATTTT.

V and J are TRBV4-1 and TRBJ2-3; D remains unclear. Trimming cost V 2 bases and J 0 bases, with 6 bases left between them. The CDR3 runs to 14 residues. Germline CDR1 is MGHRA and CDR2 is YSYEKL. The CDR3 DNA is TGCGCCAGCAGCCAATACGGGAGCACAGATACGCAGTATTTT. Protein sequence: CASSQYGSTDTQYF.